This T cell receptor (beta chain) was obtained from a study of metastatic and nonmetastatic thyroid tumors. TCRdb recomputed clones from the PCR reads via MiXCR. The table lists tens of thousands of clones, about 17% of them singletons. Among the patients, none had received any treatment before thyroid surgery. CDR3 size: 16 residues. The junction had 3 bases not matched to a gene; V was cut back by 0 bases and J by 2 bases. The V gene's germline CDR1 is LGHNA and CDR2 YNFKEQ. Source material: blood. The clonotype was recovered from a male donor with papillary thyroid cancer or a benign thyroid nodule (not recorded which). Some clones in this sample may be carry-over from other donors' samples. The rearrangement joins TRBV4-2 to TRBJ1-4, with 7 bases lining up with TRBD1. The chain's CDR3 is CASSQDQGGTNEKLFF. The CDR3 nucleotides are TGTGCCAGCAGCCAAGATCAAGGGGGCACTAATGAAAAACTGTTTTTT.